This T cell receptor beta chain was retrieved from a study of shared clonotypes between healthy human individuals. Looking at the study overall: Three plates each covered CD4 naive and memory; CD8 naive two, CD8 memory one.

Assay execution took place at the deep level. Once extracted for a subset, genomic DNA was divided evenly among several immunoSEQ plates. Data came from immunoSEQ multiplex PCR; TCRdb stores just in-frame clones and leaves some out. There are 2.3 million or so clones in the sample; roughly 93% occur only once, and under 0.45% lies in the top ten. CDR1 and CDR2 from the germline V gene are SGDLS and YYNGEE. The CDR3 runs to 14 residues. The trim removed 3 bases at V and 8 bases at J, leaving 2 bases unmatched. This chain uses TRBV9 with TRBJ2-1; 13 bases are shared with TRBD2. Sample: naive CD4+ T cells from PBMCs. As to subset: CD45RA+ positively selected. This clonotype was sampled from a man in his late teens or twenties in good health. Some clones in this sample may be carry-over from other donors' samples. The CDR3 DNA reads TGTGCCAGCAGCGAGACTAGCGGGAGGCATGAGCAGTTCTTC. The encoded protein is CASSETSGRHEQFF. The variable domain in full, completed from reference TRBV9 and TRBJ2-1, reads DSGVTQTPKHLITATGQRVTLRCSPRSGDLSVYWYQQSLDQGLQFLIQYYNGEERAKGNILERFSAQQFPDLHSELNLSSLELGDSALYFCASSETSGRHEQFFGPGTRLTVL.